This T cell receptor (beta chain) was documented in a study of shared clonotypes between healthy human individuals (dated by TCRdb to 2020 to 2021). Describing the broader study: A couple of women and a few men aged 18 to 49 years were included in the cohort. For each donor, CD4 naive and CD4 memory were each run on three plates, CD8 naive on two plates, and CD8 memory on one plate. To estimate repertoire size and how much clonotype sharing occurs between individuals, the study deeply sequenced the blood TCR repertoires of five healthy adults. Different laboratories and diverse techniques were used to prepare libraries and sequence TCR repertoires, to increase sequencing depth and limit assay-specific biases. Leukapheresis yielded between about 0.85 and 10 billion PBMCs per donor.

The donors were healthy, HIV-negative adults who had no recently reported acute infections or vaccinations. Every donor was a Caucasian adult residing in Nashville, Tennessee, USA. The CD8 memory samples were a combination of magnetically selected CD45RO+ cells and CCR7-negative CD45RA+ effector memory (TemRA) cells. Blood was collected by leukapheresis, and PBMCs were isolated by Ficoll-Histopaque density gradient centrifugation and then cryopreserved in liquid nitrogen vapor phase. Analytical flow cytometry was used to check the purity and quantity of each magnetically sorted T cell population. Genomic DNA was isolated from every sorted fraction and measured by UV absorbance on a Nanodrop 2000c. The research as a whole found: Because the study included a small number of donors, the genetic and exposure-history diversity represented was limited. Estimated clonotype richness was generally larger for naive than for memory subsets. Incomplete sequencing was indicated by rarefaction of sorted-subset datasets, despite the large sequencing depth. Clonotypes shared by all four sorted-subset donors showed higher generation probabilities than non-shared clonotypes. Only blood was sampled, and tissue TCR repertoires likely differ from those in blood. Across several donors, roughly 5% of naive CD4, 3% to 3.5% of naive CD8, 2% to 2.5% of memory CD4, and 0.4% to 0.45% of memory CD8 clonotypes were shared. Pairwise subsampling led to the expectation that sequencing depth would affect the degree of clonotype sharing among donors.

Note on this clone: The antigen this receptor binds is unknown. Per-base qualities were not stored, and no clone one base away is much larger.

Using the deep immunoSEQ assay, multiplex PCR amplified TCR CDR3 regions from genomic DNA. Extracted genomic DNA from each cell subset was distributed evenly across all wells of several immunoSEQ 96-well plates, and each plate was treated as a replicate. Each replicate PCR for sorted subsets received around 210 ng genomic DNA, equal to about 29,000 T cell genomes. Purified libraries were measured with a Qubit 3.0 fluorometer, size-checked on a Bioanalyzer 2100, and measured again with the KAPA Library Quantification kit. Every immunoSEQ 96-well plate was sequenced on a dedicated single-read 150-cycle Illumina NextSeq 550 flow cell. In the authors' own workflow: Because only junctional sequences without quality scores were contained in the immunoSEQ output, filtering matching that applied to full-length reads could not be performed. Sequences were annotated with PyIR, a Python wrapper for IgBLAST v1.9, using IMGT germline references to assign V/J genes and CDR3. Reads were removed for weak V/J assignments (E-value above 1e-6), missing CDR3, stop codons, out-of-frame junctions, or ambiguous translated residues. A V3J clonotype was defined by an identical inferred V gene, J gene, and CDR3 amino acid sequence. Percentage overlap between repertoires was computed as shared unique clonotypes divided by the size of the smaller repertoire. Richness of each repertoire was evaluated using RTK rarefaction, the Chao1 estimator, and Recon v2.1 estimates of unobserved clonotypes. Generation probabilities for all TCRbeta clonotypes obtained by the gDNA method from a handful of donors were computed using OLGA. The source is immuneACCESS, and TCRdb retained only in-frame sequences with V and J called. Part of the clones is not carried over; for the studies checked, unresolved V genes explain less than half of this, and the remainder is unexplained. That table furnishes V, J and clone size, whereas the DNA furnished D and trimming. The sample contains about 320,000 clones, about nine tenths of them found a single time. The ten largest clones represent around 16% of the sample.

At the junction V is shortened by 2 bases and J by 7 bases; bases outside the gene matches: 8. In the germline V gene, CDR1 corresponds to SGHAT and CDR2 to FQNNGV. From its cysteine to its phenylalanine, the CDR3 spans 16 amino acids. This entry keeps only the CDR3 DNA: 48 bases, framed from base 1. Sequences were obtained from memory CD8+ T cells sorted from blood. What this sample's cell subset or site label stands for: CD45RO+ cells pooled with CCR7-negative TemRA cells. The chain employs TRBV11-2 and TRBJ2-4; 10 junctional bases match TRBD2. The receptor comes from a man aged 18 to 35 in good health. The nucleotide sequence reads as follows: TGTGCCAGCAGCTTACTAGCGGGAGACGCGTGGAACATTCAGTACTTC. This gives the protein CASSLLAGDAWNIQYF.